The 17 T cell receptor beta chains below were found in one sample sequenced in a study of sequential checkpoint blockade in melanoma. Specified treatment: randomized to nivolumab then ipilimumab (arm A) or the reverse (arm B). Some clones are missing from TCRdb's copy, which holds only in-frame ones; the method was immunoSEQ multiplex PCR. The table has around 18,000 clones, roughly four fifths seen once. This specimen was CD8+ T cells sorted from blood (inferred from file names), taken from a patient given nivolumab and ipilimumab in sequence. The source of these receptors is a human donor with melanoma.

The rearrangement uses TRBV29-1 and TRBJ2-3; 9 bases line up with TRBD2. Germline V gives CDR1 SQVTM, CDR2 ANQGSEA. The CDR3 totals 15 residues. V lost 3 bases to trimming and J lost 3 bases; unmatched junction nucleotides: 7. CDR3 in amino acids: CSVDLKLAGTDTQYF. Here the CDR3 DNA reads TGCAGCGTTGATTTAAAGCTAGCGGGGACAGATACGCAGTATTTT.

This clone has just one count. V is TRBV5-4 and J is TRBJ1-1, with 8 bases aligning to TRBD1. V was pared by 2 bases and J by 5 bases, with 5 bases of the junction left unmatched. Germline V gene sequence: CDR1 SGHNT, CDR2 YYREEE (reference sequence). The CDR3 is 14 amino acids. The CDR3 sequence: CASSFQGAGTEAFF. Here the CDR3 DNA reads TGTGCCAGCAGCTTCCAGGGGGCGGGTACTGAAGCTTTCTTT. The full variable domain, with the rest looked up from reference TRBV5-4 and TRBJ1-1, is ETGVTQSPTHLIKTRGQQVTLRCSSQSGHNTVSWYQQALGQGPQFIFQYYREEENGRGNFPPRFSGLQFPNYSSELNVNALELDDSALYLCASSFQGAGTEAFFGQGTRLTVV.

The rearrangement links TRBV2 to TRBJ2-7, with 9 bases that match TRBD1. Germline CDR1 reads SNHLY; CDR2 reads FYNNEI. This CDR3 has 14 residues. Losses at the gene ends were 4 bases for V and 6 bases for J; bases not matched to a gene: 7. CDR3 protein: CASSGQGEAGEQYF. The CDR3 DNA reads as TGTGCCAGCAGTGGACAGGGGGAGGCTGGCGAGCAGTACTTC.

V gene TRBV9 combines with J gene TRBJ2-7; TRBD1 matches 11 bases. Losses at the gene ends were 4 bases for V and 3 bases for J; bases not matched to a gene: 6. This CDR3 contains 15 residues. Germline assignment: CDR1 SGDLS and CDR2 YYNGEE. The CDR3 here is CASSPGTGGFYEQYF. CDR3 nucleotides: TGTGCCAGCAGCCCCGGGACAGGGGGTTTCTACGAGCAGTACTTC.

The chain couples TRBV29-1 to TRBJ2-4; possibly TRBD2 for D (5 bases). V was trimmed by 1 base and J by 2 bases, leaving 15 bases between them. Germline V gene data show CDR1 as SQVTM and CDR2 as ANQGSEA. CDR3 size: 16 residues. CDR3 protein: CSVEGVPGNPKNIQYF. The CDR3 coding sequence is TGCAGCGTTGAAGGTGTCCCGGGGAATCCCAAAAACATTCAGTACTTC.

The chain recombines TRBV18 with TRBJ2-1; 9 nucleotides agree with TRBD2. This CDR3 comprises 14 residues. V shed 3 bases, J shed 7 bases, and the junction held 4 bases outside the gene matches. The germline gives CDR1 KGHSH, CDR2 LQKENI. The DNA for the CDR3 is TGTGCCAGCTCACCGGCGGGGGGGGGTAATGAGCAGTTCTTC. This gives the protein CASSPAGGGNEQFF.

By share, this clone counts as hyperexpanded (1% or more). The V and J genes are TRBV7-9 and TRBJ2-5, with a weak D call TRBD2 (6 bases). CDR3 length equals 15 residues. V was pared by 5 bases and J by 6 bases, with 19 bases between. The germline V gene encodes CDR1 SEHNR and CDR2 FQNEAQ (reference sequence). This CDR3 reads CASSPLAGWRKTQYF. Written as DNA, the CDR3 is TGTGCCAGCAGCCCCCTTGCGGGATGGCGAAAGACCCAGTACTTC.

This clone was recorded a few times. V and J are TRBV30 and TRBJ1-2; D gene unclear. CDR1 is GTSNPN and CDR2 is SVGIG in the germline V gene (reference sequence). The V end was cut by 3 bases, the J end by 0 bases, with 20 bases between. The CDR3 runs 17 residues. CDR3 coding DNA: TGTGCCTGGAGAGACATCACGGATACATTAGCTAACTATGGCTACACCTTC. Translating gives CAWRDITDTLANYGYTF.

The chain links TRBV5-1 to TRBJ2-7, with TRBD2 as a possible D gene (7 bases). The V end was cut by 0 bases, the J end by 4 bases, with 11 bases between. CDR3 size: 14 residues. Germline lookup yields CDR1 SGHRS and CDR2 YFSETQ. The CDR3 DNA follows: TGCGCCAGCAGCTTGGCGGGGGGCATATACGAGCAGTACTTC. It translates to CASSLAGGIYEQYF.

J is TRBJ2-1 and V is TRBV7-2; 7 bases are shared with TRBD2. Losses at the gene ends were 1 base for V and 5 bases for J; bases not matched to a gene: 8. Germline CDR1 SGHTA, CDR2 FQGNSA. The CDR3 totals 16 residues. CDR3 amino acids: CASSLVGGSNHNEQFF. The CDR3 region has the DNA TGTGCCAGCAGCTTAGTAGGCGGGAGTAACCACAATGAGCAGTTCTTC. Full variable domain (rest looked up from reference TRBV7-2 and TRBJ2-1): GAGVSQSPSNKVTEKGKDVELRCDPISGHTALYWYRQSLGQGLEFLIYFQGNSAPDKSGLPSDRFSAERTGGSVSTLTIQRTQQEDSAVYLCASSLVGGSNHNEQFFGPGTRLTVL.

The chain recombines TRBV5-4 with TRBJ2-1; no clear D gene. The germline gives CDR1 SGHNT, CDR2 YYREEE (reference sequence). Trimming cost V 2 bases and J 5 bases, with 5 bases left between them. The CDR3 loop spans 12 amino acids. CDR3 nucleotides: TGTGCCAGCAGCTTTAGTGACAATGAGCAGTTCTTC. Residues: CASSFSDNEQFF.

The chain is built from TRBV9 and TRBJ1-1; 10 bases fit TRBD1. The germline gives CDR1 SGDLS, CDR2 YYNGEE. The CDR3 has 14 residues. Unmatched junction bases numbered 1, after V lost 3 bases and J lost 2 bases. The CDR3 nucleotides read TGTGCCAGCAGCGCGACAGGGGGCAACACTGAAGCTTTCTTT. This translates into CASSATGGNTEAFF.

This clone was seen only a few times. The chain recombines TRBV30 with TRBJ1-2, with D unresolved. V was clipped by 3 bases and J by 0 bases, with 8 bases between them. Germline V gene lookup returns CDR1 GTSNPN and CDR2 SVGIG (reference sequence). The CDR3 has 13 amino acids. The CDR3 sequence: CAWRQQPNYGYTF. The CDR3 DNA sequence: TGTGCCTGGAGACAGCAGCCTAACTATGGCTACACCTTC.

The chain joins TRBV6-4 to TRBJ2-2, with D tentatively TRBD1 (5 bases). This CDR3 has 15 amino acids. V shed 2 bases and J shed 2 bases, with 9 bases lying between them. Germline values: CDR1 MRHNA, CDR2 SNTAGT. The CDR3 coding sequence is TGTGCCAGCAGTGACGCGACAGAAAACACCGGGGAGCTGTTTTTT. This translates into CASSDATENTGELFF.

V and J are TRBV13 and TRBJ1-5, with 7 bases aligning to TRBD1. The J segment lost 6 bases and the V segment lost 3 bases, leaving 5 bases of the junction unmatched. The CDR3 contains 14 residues. CDR1 is PRHDT, CDR2 FYEKMQ, per germline (reference sequence). CDR3 DNA sequence: TGTGCCAGCAGCTTCGGGACAGCTGGTCAGCCCCAGCATTTT. It is translated as CASSFGTAGQPQHF.

This sequence joins TRBV10-3 and TRBJ2-7, with D tentatively TRBD1 (6 bases). Germline V gene data show CDR1 as ENHRY and CDR2 as SYGVKD. The CDR3 runs 15 residues. Trimming left V 4 bases short and J 0 bases short, with 13 bases between. The CDR3 bases are TGTGCCATCAGTGCCGACAGGATGAGCTCCTACGAGCAGTACTTC. Its translation is CAISADRMSSYEQYF.

This chain connects TRBV19 to TRBJ1-1, with D perhaps TRBD1 (5 bases). The CDR3 has 14 amino acids. Trimming shortened V by 4 bases and J by 1 base, and 10 bases separated the two germline ends. Germline V gene data show CDR1 as LNHDA and CDR2 as SQIVND (reference sequence). The DNA of the CDR3 is TGTGCCAGTAGTACCCAGGGCGAGAACACTGAAGCTTTCTTT. Encoded protein: CASSTQGENTEAFF.